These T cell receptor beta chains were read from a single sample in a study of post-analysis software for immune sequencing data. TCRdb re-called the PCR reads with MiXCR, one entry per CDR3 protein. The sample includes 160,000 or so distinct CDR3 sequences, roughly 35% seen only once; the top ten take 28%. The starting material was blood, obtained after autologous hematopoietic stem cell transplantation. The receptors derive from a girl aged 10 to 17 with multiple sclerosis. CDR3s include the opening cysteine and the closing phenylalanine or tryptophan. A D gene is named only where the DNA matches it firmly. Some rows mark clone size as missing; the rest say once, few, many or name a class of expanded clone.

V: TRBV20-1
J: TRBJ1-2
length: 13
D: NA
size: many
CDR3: CSAVNEGEGGYTF
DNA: TGCAGTGCCGTCAACGAAGGGGAGGGCGGCTACACCTTC

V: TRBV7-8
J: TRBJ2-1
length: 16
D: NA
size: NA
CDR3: CASSSFRGRAYNEQFF
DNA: TGTGCCAGCAGCTCCTTCCGGGGACGGGCCTACAATGAGCAGTTCTTC

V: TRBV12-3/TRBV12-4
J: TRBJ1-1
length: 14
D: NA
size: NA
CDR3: CASSPYRENTEAFF
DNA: TGTGCCAGCAGTCCCTACAGGGAGAACACTGAAGCTTTCTTT

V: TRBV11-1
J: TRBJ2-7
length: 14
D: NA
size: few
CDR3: CASSPHTGHYEQYF
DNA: TGTGCCAGCAGCCCCCACACAGGGCACTACGAGCAGTACTTC

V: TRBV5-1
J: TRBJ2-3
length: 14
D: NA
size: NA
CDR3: CASSLEGRKDTQYF
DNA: TGCGCCAGCAGCTTGGAAGGGCGGAAAGATACGCAGTATTTT

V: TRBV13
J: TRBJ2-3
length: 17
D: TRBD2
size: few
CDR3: CASSLVGSGRFTDTQYF
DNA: TGTGCCAGCAGCTTAGTAGGTAGCGGGAGATTTACAGATACGCAGTATTTT

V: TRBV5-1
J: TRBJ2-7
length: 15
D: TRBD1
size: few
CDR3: CASSTGQGTHGEQYF
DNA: TGCGCCAGCAGCACGGGACAGGGGACGCACGGCGAGCAGTACTTC

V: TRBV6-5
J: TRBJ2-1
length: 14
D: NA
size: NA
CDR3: CASSYSIPAGEQFF
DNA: TGTGCCAGCAGTTACTCGATTCCGGCGGGGGAGCAGTTCTTC

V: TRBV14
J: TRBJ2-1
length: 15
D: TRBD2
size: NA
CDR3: CASSQAGGRANEQFF
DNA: TGTGCCAGCAGCCAAGCGGGCGGGAGGGCCAATGAGCAGTTCTTC

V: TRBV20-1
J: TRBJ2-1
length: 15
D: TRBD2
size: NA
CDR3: CSASPLAGGVVEQFF
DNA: TGCAGTGCTAGTCCCCTAGCGGGAGGAGTGGTTGAGCAGTTCTTC

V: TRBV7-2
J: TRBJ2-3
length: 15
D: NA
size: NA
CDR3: CASSFLGRPKDTQYF
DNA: TGTGCCAGCAGCTTCCTCGGCAGGCCTAAAGATACGCAGTATTTT

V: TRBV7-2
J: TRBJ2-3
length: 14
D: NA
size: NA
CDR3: CASSLEFRQDTQYF
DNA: TGTGCCAGCAGCTTAGAATTCCGTCAAGATACGCAGTATTTT

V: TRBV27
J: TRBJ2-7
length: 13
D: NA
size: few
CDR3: CASSYTPEHEQYF
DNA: TGTGCCAGCAGTTACACGCCAGAGCACGAGCAGTACTTC

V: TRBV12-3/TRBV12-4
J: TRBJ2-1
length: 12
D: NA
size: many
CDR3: CASGRGDNEQFF
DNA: TGTGCCAGCGGGAGGGGGGACAATGAGCAGTTCTTC

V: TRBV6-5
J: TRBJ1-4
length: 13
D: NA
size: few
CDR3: CASSAVPNEKLFF
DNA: TGTGCCAGCAGCGCTGTCCCTAATGAAAAACTGTTTTTT

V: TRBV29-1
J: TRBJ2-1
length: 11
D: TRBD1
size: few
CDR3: CSVAWGQIGLF
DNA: TGCAGCGTTGCATGGGGACAGATAGGGCTCTTC

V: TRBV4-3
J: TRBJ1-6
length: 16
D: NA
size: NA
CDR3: CASSQDLGGVGSPLHF
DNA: TGCGCCAGCAGCCAAGATCTTGGAGGAGTCGGTTCACCCCTCCACTTT

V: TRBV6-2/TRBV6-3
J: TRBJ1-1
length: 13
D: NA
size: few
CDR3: CASSYSGWTEAFF
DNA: TGTGCCAGCAGTTACTCGGGGTGGACTGAAGCTTTCTTT

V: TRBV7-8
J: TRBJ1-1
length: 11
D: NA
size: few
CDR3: CASSYDSEAFF
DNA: TGTGCCAGCAGCTACGACAGTGAAGCTTTCTTT

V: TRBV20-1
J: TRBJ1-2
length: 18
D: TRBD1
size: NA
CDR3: CSARDGIITGEKGYGYTF
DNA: TGCAGTGCTAGAGATGGGATTATTACAGGGGAGAAAGGCTATGGCTACACCTTC

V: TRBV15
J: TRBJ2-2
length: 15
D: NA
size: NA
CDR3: CATSRDLSPRGELFF
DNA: TGTGCCACCAGCAGAGATCTCTCCCCCCGCGGGGAGCTGTTTTTT

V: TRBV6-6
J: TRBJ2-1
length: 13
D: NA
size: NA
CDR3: CASTHTGRNEQFF
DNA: TGTGCCAGCACCCATACGGGCAGGAATGAGCAGTTCTTC

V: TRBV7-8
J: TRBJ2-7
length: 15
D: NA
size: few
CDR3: CASSLGPEASYEQYF
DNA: TGTGCCAGCAGCTTAGGGCCCGAAGCCTCCTACGAGCAGTACTTC

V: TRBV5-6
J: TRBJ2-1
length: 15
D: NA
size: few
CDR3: CASSLIGGSNNEQFF
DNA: TGTGCCAGCAGCCTCATAGGAGGGTCTAACAATGAGCAGTTCTTC

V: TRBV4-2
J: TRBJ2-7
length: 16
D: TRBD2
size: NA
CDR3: CASSQGPAGEGETRYF
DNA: TGTGCCAGCAGCCAAGGTCCAGCGGGAGAGGGAGAGACCCGGTACTTC

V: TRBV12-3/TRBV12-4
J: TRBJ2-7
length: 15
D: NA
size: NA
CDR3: CASSSDLRKDYEQYF
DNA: TGTGCCAGCAGTTCGGACCTACGAAAAGACTACGAGCAGTACTTC

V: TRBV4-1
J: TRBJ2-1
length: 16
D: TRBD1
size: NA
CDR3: CASSQDPGQGCNEQFF
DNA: TGCGCCAGCAGCCAGGACCCGGGACAGGGGTGTAATGAGCAGTTCTTC

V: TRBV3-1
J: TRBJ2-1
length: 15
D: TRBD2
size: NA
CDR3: CASSPGWGGIREQFF
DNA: TGTGCCAGCAGTCCCGGGTGGGGAGGGATACGTGAGCAGTTCTTC